One sample yielded the 4 T cell receptor beta chains listed below, sequenced in a study of blood T cell repertoires in COVID-19. Repertoires were generated with immunoSEQ multiplex PCR, while TCRdb's copy carries only in-frame clones and drops some. The sample contains approximately 300,000 clones, over 75% of which appear only once. Sequences were obtained from PBMCs or T cells enriched from blood (not recorded which). These receptors were taken from a woman aged 30 to 39 who had recovered from COVID-19.

The chain carries TRBV5-1 and TRBJ1-2; D possibly corresponds to TRBD1 (5 bases). V was trimmed by 0 bases and J by 3 bases, leaving 18 bases between them. The germline V gene has CDR1 SGHRS and CDR2 YFSETQ. CDR3 length equals 17 residues. CDR3 DNA: TGCGCCAGCAGCTTGGATGGGGCGTCAGGGATCGACTATGGCTACACCTTC. Protein sequence: CASSLDGASGIDYGYTF.

The V and J genes are TRBV24-1 and TRBJ1-2; D remains unclear. V was trimmed by 1 base and J by 6 bases, leaving 11 bases between them. Germline CDR1 KGHDR, CDR2 SFDVKD. The CDR3 extends over 14 amino acids. CDR3 in DNA: TGTGCCACCAGTGATTTCCCCTCCGAGCATGGCTACACCTTC. Translated, it gives CATSDFPSEHGYTF.

The chain recombines TRBV19 with TRBJ2-1; 9 bases fit TRBD2. Germline CDR1 LNHDA, CDR2 SQIVND (reference sequence). Trimming cost V 2 bases and J 7 bases; bases outside gene matches: 6. The CDR3 length is 15 residues. CDR3 nucleotides: TGTGCCAGTAGTATAAGGGCGGGGGGGATGAATGAGCAGTTCTTC. Translation gives CASSIRAGGMNEQFF.

This sequence joins TRBV12-3 or TRBV12-4 and TRBJ1-5; D is uncertain. Trimming pared 5 bases from V and 7 bases from J, leaving 9 bases between. The CDR3 totals 12 residues. As DNA, the CDR3 is TGTGCCAGCAGTGAAAAGGAGCAGCCCCAGCATTTT. Its protein product is CASSEKEQPQHF.